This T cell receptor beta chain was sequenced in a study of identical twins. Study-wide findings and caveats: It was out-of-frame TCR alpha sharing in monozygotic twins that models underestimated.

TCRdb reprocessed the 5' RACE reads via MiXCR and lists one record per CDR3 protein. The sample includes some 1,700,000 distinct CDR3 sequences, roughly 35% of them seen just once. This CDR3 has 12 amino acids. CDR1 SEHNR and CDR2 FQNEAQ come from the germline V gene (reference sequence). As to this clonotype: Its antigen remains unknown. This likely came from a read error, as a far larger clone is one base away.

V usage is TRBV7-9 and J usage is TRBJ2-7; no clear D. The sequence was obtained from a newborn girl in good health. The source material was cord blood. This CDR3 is CSSSQESYEQYF. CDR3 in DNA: TGTTCCAGCAGCCAAGAATCCTACGAGCAGTACTTC.